Sequencing of this T cell receptor beta chain was carried out in a study of chemoradiotherapy in HPV16-positive cancers. As for the study in general: Candidate HPV-specific T-cell clones and common TCR motifs came from functional assays in a couple of HPV16-positive patients. Broader study findings: In HPV16-positive patients, HPV-responsive T-cell expansion tracked better recurrence-free survival. Candidate HPV-specific clones and E7-related TCR motifs grew in tumor during treatment.

Note on this clone: Its antigen is as yet unknown.

TCRdb keeps only in-frame clones here, not all; method: immunoSEQ multiplex PCR. The table records 7,500 to 10,000 clones, roughly nine tenths of them present only once. The TCR comes from a human donor with HPV-associated anogenital cancer. The material sequenced was blood, taken from a patient who underwent chemoradiotherapy.

This chain's CDR3 is CASSLGGQGFGYTF. The CDR3 DNA reads as TGTGCCAGCAGCTTGGGAGGCCAGGGGTTTGGCTACACCTTC. The chain carries TRBV5-6 and TRBJ1-2; possibly TRBD1 for D (6 bases). The CDR3 sequence is 14 residues long. In germline, CDR1 is SGHDT, CDR2 YYEEEE. The V end was cut by 0 bases, the J end by 7 bases, with 13 bases between.